This T cell receptor (beta chain) was sequenced during a study of T cells in Graves' hyperthyroidism and ophthalmopathy. Findings of the study overall: From stable hyperthyroidism, ophthalmopathy was separated by a 13 V-J model. Ophthalmopathy, as predicted by the model, came a median approximately 5.9 months after the prediction.

In this sample, this clonotype turned up many times. As yet, its antigen is unknown. RNA transcripts were the template for amplifying TCR beta CDR3 regions. First-round RT-PCR of the TCR CDR3 relied on the HTBI primer set. TCRdb redid the calling of the multiplex PCR reads with MiXCR, one entry per CDR3 protein. The sample consists of about 590,000 distinct CDR3 sequences, 13% to 15% of them appearing once. This CDR3 is 17 amino acids long. Trimming removed 4 bases from V and 4 bases from J; junction bases left unmatched: 10. Germline V gives CDR1 SEHNR, CDR2 FQNEAQ (reference sequence). A NOSPECS grade of at least 4, a Clinical Activity Score of at least 3 and duration under 3 months were recorded in ophthalmopathy patients.

The rearrangement joins TRBV7-9 to TRBJ2-2; 9 nucleotides line up with TRBD2. This receptor was identified in a young woman with Graves' ophthalmopathy. Source material: blood. CDR3 nucleotides: TGTGCCAGCAGCTCCCACCGGACTAGCGACCTCACCGGGGAGCTGTTTTTT. Amino acids: CASSSHRTSDLTGELFF.